The rows below give T cell receptor beta chains drawn from one sample of a study of OX40 agonist ivuxolimab in advanced cancers. Libraries were prepared by immunoSEQ multiplex PCR; TCRdb keeps only in-frame clonotypes and omits some of them. The table records some 70,000 clones, approximately 86% of them present only once. Material: CD4+ or CD8+ T cells sorted from blood, obtained in a trial of the OX40 agonist ivuxolimab. The receptors stem from an adult with an advanced solid tumor such as melanoma, head and neck, liver or kidney cancer. Both conserved end residues are part of each CDR3. D genes are given only for firm matches. Only part of the rows carry a size: once, few, many, or a class if the clone is expanded.

J,size,V,D,DNA,CDR3
TRBJ1-1,few,TRBV5-4,TRBD1,TGTGCCAGCAGCAGGACAGGGGGGGGGACTGAAGCTTTCTTT,CASSRTGGGTEAFF
TRBJ2-2,-,TRBV19,TRBD2,TGTGCCAGCGGACTAGCGTGGGACACCGGGGAGCTGTTTTTT,CASGLAWDTGELFF
TRBJ1-5,-,TRBV18,-,TGTGCCAGCTCACCAGAAGTTCTTAGCAATCAGCCCCAGCATTTT,CASSPEVLSNQPQHF
TRBJ1-2,-,TRBV5-1,-,TGCGCCAGCAGCCCCCGGGACCGCAACTATGGCTACACCTTC,CASSPRDRNYGYTF
TRBJ2-3,once,TRBV6-4,-,TGTGCCAGCAGTGACTCCGTGTCTGGGAATACGCAGTATTTT,CASSDSVSGNTQYF
TRBJ2-7,-,TRBV6-6,-,TGTGCCAGCAGTTACTCCTCAGGGTCCCTTCTTCGCGAGCAGTACTTC,CASSYSSGSLLREQYF
TRBJ2-7,-,TRBV19,-,TGTGCCAGTAGTATAGGGCGGCCGCCCTACGAGCAGTACTTC,CASSIGRPPYEQYF
TRBJ1-5,few,TRBV7-8,-,TGTGCCAGCAGCGTCTACAGGGTAGGTCAGCCCCAGCATTTT,CASSVYRVGQPQHF
TRBJ1-1,-,TRBV10-3,TRBD1,TGTGCCATCAGTGACCCTAGGGGGCATACTGAAGCTTTCTTT,CAISDPRGHTEAFF
TRBJ1-3,-,TRBV10-3,TRBD1,TGTGCCACCCGACAGGGGGAAAACACCATATATTTT,CATRQGENTIYF
TRBJ1-2,few,TRBV11-2,-,TGTGCCAGCAGCTTGGGTGGGCCCCACACCTTC,CASSLGGPHTF
TRBJ2-5,-,TRBV7-2,-,TGTGCCAGCAGCCAAAGCAAAGAGACCCAGTACTTC,CASSQSKETQYF
TRBJ1-1,few,TRBV15,-,TGTGCCACCAGCAGAGGAGCGAACACTGAAGCTTTCTTT,CATSRGANTEAFF
TRBJ1-5,-,TRBV30,-,TGTGCCTGGAGTTTTGGGGTCAATCAGCCCCAGCATTTT,CAWSFGVNQPQHF
TRBJ1-2,-,TRBV5-1,-,TGCGCCAGCAGCTCGGGGGTTCTCTATGGCTACACCTTC,CASSSGVLYGYTF
TRBJ2-7,-,TRBV9,TRBD1,TGTGCCAGCAGCGTAGACACAGGGGCGCCTTCCTACGAGCAGTACTTC,CASSVDTGAPSYEQYF
TRBJ2-3,-,TRBV5-4,-,TGTGCCAGCAGCTTGGATACGACGCTATCTAGCACAGATACGCAGTATTTT,CASSLDTTLSSTDTQYF
TRBJ2-5,-,TRBV9,-,TGTGCCAGCAGCGCCCTATTTGACGTGACCCAAGAGACCCAGTACTTC,CASSALFDVTQETQYF
TRBJ2-5,-,TRBV18,TRBD1,TGTGCCAGCTCACCGGGTGCGGACAGGGGTTTGGAGACCCAGTACTTC,CASSPGADRGLETQYF
TRBJ1-2,-,TRBV28,-,TGTGCCAGCAACCGGGACATCTATGGCTACACCTTC,CASNRDIYGYTF